These T cell receptor beta chains were read from a single sample in a study of blood T cell repertoires in COVID-19. Sequencing used immunoSEQ multiplex PCR; TCRdb keeps in-frame clones, though not all of them. The table includes around 70,000 clones, more than 80% detected once. The source material was peripheral blood. The receptors were gathered from a woman in her 70s with acute or convalescent COVID-19. The CDR3 runs from the conserved cysteine through the conserved F or W. A D gene is named only where the DNA matches it firmly. Some rows mark clone size as missing; the rest say once, few, many or name a class of expanded clone.

abundance: .; j_gene: TRBJ2-1; v_gene: TRBV9; d_gene: .; CDR3nt: TGTGCCAGCAGCGTAGAGTGGTGGCGGACGGGGAATGAGCAGTTCTTC; CDR3aa: CASSVEWWRTGNEQFF
abundance: .; j_gene: TRBJ2-7; v_gene: TRBV14; d_gene: .; CDR3nt: TGTGCCAGCAGCCCACCGCCCGGGACAAAAAGCTCCTACGAGCAGTACTTC; CDR3aa: CASSPPPGTKSSYEQYF
abundance: once; j_gene: TRBJ1-1; v_gene: TRBV6-5; d_gene: .; CDR3nt: TGTGCCAGCACATGGACGGGAGAGGTGGGTACTGAAGCTTTCTTT; CDR3aa: CASTWTGEVGTEAFF
abundance: .; j_gene: TRBJ2-1; v_gene: TRBV6-5; d_gene: TRBD1; CDR3nt: TGTGCCAGCAGTTACGGAGGGACAGGTAGGAATGAGCAGTTCTTC; CDR3aa: CASSYGGTGRNEQFF
abundance: .; j_gene: TRBJ2-7; v_gene: TRBV3-1/TRBV3-2; d_gene: .; CDR3nt: TGTGCCAGCAGCCAACTTACCCGGGGAGAACGCGAGCAGTACTTC; CDR3aa: CASSQLTRGEREQYF
abundance: .; j_gene: TRBJ1-5; v_gene: TRBV19; d_gene: .; CDR3nt: TGTGCCAGTAGTATAGTTACGGGTAAGAATCAGCCCCAGCATTTT; CDR3aa: CASSIVTGKNQPQHF
abundance: .; j_gene: TRBJ2-7; v_gene: TRBV7-9; d_gene: .; CDR3nt: TGTGCCAGCAGCTTTTCGGGCGAGCAGTACTTC; CDR3aa: CASSFSGEQYF
abundance: .; j_gene: TRBJ1-2; v_gene: TRBV27; d_gene: TRBD1; CDR3nt: TGTGCCAGCAGGATTTCTAATTCAGGGGGGTTCTATGGCTACACCTTC; CDR3aa: CASRISNSGGFYGYTF
abundance: .; j_gene: TRBJ1-5; v_gene: TRBV29-1; d_gene: TRBD1; CDR3nt: TGCAGCGTGACAGGGGATCGCAATCAGCCCCAGCATTTT; CDR3aa: CSVTGDRNQPQHF
abundance: .; j_gene: TRBJ2-5; v_gene: TRBV23-1; d_gene: TRBD2; CDR3nt: TGCGCCAGCAGTCAATCCCCGGGACTAGCGGAAGAGACCCAGTACTTC; CDR3aa: CASSQSPGLAEETQYF